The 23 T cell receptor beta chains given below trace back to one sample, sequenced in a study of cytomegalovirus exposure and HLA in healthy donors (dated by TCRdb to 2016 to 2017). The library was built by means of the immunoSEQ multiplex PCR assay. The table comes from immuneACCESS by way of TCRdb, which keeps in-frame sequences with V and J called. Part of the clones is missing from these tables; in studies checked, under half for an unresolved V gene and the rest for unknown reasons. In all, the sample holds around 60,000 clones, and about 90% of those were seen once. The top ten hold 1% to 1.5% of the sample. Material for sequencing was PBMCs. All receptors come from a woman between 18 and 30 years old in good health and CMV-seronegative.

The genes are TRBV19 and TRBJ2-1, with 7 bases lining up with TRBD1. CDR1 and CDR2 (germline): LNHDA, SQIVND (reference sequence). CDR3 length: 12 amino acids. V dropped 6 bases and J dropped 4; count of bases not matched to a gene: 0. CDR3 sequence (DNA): TGTGCCAGTAGACAGGGGTACAATGAGCAGTTCTTC. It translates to CASRQGYNEQFF.

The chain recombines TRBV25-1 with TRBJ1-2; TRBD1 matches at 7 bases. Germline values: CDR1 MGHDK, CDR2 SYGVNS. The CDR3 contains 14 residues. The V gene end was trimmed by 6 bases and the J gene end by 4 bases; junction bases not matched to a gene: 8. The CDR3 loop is CASRQQGTSYGYTF. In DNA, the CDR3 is TGTGCCAGCAGGCAACAGGGGACGAGCTATGGCTACACCTTC.

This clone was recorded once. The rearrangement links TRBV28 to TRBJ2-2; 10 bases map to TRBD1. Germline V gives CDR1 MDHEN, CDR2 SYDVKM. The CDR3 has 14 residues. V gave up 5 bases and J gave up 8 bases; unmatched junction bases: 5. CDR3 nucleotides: TGTGCCAGCAGTCGGACAGGGGGTTATGGGGAGCTGTTTTTT. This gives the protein CASSRTGGYGELFF.

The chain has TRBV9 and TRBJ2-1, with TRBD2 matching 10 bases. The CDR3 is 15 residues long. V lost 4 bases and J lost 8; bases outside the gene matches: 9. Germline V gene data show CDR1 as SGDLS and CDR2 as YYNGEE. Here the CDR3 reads CASSSRLAGGYEQFF. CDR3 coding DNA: TGTGCCAGCAGCTCCCGACTAGCGGGTGGGTATGAGCAGTTCTTC.

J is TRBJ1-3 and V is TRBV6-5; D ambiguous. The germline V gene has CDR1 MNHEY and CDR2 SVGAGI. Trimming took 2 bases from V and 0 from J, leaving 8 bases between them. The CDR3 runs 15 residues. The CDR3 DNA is TGTGCCAGCAGTTACGGGCAATACTCTGGAAACACCATATATTTT. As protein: CASSYGQYSGNTIYF.

The DNA of the CDR3 is TGTGCCAGCAGGTTAGGGGACAGGGTACGTGAGCAGTTCTTC. This encodes CASRLGDRVREQFF. The chain employs TRBV7-3 and TRBJ2-1; 9 bases agree with TRBD1. V lost 6 bases and J lost 9; bases outside the gene matches: 9. This CDR3 is built from 14 residues. CDR1 is SGHTA, CDR2 FQGTGA, per germline.

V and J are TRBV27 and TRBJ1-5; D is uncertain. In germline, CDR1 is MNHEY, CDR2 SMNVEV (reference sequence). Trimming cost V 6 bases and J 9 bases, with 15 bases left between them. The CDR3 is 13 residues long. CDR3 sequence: CASSPGSSLPQHF. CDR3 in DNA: TGTGCCAGCAGCCCCGGGAGCTCTTTGCCCCAGCATTTT.

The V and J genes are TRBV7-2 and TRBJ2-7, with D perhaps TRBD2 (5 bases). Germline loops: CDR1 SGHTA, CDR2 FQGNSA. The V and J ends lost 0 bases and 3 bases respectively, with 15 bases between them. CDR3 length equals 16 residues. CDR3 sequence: CASSLAPGGGFYEQYF. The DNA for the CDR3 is TGTGCCAGCAGCTTAGCCCCCGGCGGAGGATTCTACGAGCAGTACTTC. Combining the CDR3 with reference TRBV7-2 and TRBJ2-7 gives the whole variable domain GAGVSQSPSNKVTEKGKDVELRCDPISGHTALYWYRQSLGQGLEFLIYFQGNSAPDKSGLPSDRFSAERTGGSVSTLTIQRTQQEDSAVYLCASSLAPGGGFYEQYFGPGTRLTVT.

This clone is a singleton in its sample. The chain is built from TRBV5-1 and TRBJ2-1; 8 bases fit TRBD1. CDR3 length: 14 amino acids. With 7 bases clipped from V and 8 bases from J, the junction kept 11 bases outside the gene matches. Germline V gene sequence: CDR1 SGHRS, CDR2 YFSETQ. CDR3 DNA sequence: TGCGCCAGCGGACGGCAGGGGGCTAGGGATGAGCAGTTCTTC. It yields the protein CASGRQGARDEQFF.

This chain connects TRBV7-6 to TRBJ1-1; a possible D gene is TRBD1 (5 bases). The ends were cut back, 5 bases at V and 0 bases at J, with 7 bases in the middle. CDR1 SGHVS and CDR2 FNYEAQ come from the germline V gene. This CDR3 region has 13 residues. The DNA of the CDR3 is TGTGCCAGCAGCCGACAGCTGAACACTGAAGCTTTCTTT. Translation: CASSRQLNTEAFF.

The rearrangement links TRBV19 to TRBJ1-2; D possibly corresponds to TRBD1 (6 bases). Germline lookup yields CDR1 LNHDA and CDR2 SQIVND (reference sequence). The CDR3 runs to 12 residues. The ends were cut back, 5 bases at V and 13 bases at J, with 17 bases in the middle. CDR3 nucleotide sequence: TGTGCCAGTAGTGCAATCGACAGGAAAGTCACCTTC. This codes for CASSAIDRKVTF.

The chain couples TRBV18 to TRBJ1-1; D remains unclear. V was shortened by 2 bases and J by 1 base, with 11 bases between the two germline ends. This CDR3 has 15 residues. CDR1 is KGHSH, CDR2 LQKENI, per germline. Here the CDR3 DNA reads TGTGCCAGCTCACCATCAGTTGGCCCGAACACTGAAGCTTTCTTT. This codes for CASSPSVGPNTEAFF.

CDR3 nucleotides: TGTGCCAGCTCACAGACAGGGGACTCCTACGAGCAGTACTTC. Its protein is CASSQTGDSYEQYF. This chain connects TRBV18 to TRBJ2-7; TRBD1 aligns across 8 bases. CDR1 and CDR2 (germline): KGHSH, LQKENI. Unmatched junction bases numbered 2, after V lost 4 bases and J lost 0 bases. This CDR3 contains 14 residues.

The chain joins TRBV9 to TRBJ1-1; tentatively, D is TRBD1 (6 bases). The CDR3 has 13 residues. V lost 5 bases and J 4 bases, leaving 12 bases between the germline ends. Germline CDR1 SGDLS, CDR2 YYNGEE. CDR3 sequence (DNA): TGTGCCAGCAGTCTGGGGGGGCGCACTGAAGCTTTCTTT. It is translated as CASSLGGRTEAFF.

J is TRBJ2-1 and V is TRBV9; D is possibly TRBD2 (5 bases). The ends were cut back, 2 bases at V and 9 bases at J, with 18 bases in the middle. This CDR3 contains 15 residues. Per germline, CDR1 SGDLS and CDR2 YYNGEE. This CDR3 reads CASSVGEVIAAEQFF. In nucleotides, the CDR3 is TGTGCCAGCAGCGTCGGGGAAGTAATTGCGGCTGAGCAGTTCTTC.

DNA for the CDR3: TGTGCCAGCTGTATCCAGCGGGAGAACAATGAGCAGTTCTTC. Amino acid sequence: CASCIQRENNEQFF. The chain links TRBV6-1 to TRBJ2-1, with TRBD2 matching 8 bases. The CDR3 runs 14 residues. The J segment lost 5 bases and the V segment lost 8 bases, leaving 8 bases of the junction unmatched. Germline assignment: CDR1 MNHNS and CDR2 SASEGT.

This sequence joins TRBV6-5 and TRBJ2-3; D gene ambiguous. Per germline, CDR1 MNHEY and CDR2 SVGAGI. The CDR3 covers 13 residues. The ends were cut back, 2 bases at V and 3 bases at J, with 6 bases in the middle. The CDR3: CASSYDSTDTQYF. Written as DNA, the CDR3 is TGTGCCAGCAGTTACGACTCGACAGATACGCAGTATTTT.

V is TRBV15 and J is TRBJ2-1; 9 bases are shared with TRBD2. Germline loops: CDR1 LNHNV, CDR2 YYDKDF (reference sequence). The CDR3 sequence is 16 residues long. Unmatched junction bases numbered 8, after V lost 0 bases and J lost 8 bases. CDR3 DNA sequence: TGTGCCACCAGCAGAGAGCCCGGGACTAGCATCGATGAGCAGTTCTTC. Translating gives CATSREPGTSIDEQFF.

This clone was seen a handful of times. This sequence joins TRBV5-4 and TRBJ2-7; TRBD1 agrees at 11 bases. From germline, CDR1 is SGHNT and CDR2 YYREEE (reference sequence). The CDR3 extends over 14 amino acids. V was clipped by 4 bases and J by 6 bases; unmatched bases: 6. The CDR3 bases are TGTGCCAGCAGCGGGGGACAGGGGGGTCGCGAGCAGTACTTC. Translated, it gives CASSGGQGGREQYF.

The CDR3 region has the DNA TGTGCCAGCAGCGTCCTACAGGGGGCAGACACTGAAGCTTTCTTT. Amino acid sequence: CASSVLQGADTEAFF. The chain recombines TRBV7-2 with TRBJ1-1; 9 nucleotides line up with TRBD1. Trimming cost V 5 bases and J 3 bases; bases outside gene matches: 7. The CDR3 covers 15 residues. Germline V CDR1 and CDR2: SGHTA, FQGNSA.

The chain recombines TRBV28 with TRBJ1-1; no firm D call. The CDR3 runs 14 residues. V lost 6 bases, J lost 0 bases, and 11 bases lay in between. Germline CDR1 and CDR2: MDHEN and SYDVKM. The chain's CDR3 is CASSPGNLNTEAFF. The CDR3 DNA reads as TGTGCCAGCAGCCCAGGAAACCTGAACACTGAAGCTTTCTTT.

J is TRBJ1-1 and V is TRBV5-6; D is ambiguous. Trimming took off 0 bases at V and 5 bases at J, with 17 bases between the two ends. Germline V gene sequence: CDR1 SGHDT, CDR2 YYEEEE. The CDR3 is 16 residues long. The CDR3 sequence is CASSLEGRGVGTEAFF. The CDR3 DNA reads TGTGCCAGCAGCTTGGAGGGTCGGGGAGTGGGGACTGAAGCTTTCTTT.

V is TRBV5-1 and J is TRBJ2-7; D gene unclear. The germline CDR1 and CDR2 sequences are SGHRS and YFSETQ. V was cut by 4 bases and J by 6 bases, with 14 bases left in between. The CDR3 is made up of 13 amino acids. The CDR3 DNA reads TGCGCCAGCAGCGCATATCCAAGGAGCGAGCAGTACTTC. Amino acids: CASSAYPRSEQYF. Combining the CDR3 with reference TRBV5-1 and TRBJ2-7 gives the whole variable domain KAGVTQTPRYLIKTRGQQVTLSCSPISGHRSVSWYQQTPGQGLQFLFEYFSETQRNKGNFPGRFSGRQFSNSRSEMNVSTLELGDSALYLCASSAYPRSEQYFGPGTRLTVT.